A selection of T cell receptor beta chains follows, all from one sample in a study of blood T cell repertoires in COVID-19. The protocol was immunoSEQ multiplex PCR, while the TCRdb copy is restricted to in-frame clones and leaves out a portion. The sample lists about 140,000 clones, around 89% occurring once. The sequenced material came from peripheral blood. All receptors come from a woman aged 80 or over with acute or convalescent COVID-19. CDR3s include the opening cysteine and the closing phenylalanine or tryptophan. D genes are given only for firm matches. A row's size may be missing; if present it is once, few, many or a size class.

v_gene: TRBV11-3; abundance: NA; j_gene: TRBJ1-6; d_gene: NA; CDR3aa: CASSLDPNSPLHF; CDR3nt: TGTGCCAGCAGCTTAGATCCGAATTCACCCCTCCACTTT
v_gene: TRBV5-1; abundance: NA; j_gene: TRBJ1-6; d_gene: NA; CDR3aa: CASSLKQGTPLHF; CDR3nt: TGCGCCAGCAGCTTGAAACAGGGAACTCCCCTCCACTTT
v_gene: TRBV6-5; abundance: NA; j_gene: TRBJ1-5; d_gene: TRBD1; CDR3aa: CASSYSAGGSNQPQHF; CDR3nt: TGTGCCAGCAGTTACTCCGCAGGGGGTAGCAATCAGCCCCAGCATTTT
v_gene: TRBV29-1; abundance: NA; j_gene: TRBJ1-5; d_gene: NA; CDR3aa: CSVGAGFNQPQHF; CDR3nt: TGCAGCGTTGGGGCGGGATTCAATCAGCCCCAGCATTTT
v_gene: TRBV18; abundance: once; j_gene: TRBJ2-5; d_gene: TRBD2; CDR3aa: CASSPYSGGAGETQYF; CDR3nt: TGTGCCAGCTCACCGTATAGCGGGGGGGCCGGTGAGACCCAGTACTTC
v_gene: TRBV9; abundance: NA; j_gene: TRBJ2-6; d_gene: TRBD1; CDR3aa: CASSAKGQGARGANVLTF; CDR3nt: TGTGCCAGCAGCGCCAAGGGACAGGGGGCGCGGGGGGCCAACGTCCTGACTTTC
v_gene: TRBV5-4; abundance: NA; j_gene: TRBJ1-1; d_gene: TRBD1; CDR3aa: CASSRDRETEAFF; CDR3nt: TGTGCCAGCAGCCGAGACAGGGAAACTGAAGCTTTCTTT
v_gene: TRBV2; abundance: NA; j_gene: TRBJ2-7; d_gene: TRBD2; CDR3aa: CASSEVGLVGPYEQYF; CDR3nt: TGTGCCAGCAGTGAAGTCGGACTAGTTGGTCCCTACGAGCAGTACTTC
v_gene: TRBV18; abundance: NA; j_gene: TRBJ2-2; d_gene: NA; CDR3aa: CASSPLGSLSSPGELFF; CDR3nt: TGTGCCAGCTCACCACTCGGGTCACTATCTTCCCCCGGGGAGCTGTTTTTT
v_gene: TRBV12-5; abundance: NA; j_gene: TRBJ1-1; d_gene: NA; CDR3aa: CASGLTATSGIGRTEAFF; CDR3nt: TGTGCTAGTGGTTTGACGGCTACTTCAGGGATAGGACGGACTGAAGCTTTCTTT
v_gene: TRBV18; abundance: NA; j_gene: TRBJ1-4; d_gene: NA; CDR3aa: CASSPLFNEKLFF; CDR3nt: TGTGCCAGCTCACCACTCTTTAATGAAAAACTGTTTTTT
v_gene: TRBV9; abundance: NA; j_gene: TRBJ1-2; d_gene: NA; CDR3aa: CASSVGGPYGYTF; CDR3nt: TGTGCCAGCAGCGTAGGGGGCCCCTATGGCTACACCTTC
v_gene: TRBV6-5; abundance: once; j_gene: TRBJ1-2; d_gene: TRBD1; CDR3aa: CASSSGQGYGYTF; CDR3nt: TGTGCCAGCAGTTCCGGACAGGGCTATGGCTACACCTTC
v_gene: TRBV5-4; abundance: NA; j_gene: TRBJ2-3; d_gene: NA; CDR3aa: CASSLGWVADTQYF; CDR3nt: TGTGCCAGCAGCCTAGGATGGGTGGCCGATACGCAGTATTTT
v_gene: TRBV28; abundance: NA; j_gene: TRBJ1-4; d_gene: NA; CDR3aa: CASSPGQNEKLFF; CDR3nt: TGTGCCAGCAGTCCAGGACAGAATGAAAAACTGTTTTTT
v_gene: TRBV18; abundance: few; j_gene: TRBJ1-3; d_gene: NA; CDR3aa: CASSPSGPPGNTIYF; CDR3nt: TGTGCCAGCTCACCTAGTGGGCCCCCTGGAAACACCATATATTTT
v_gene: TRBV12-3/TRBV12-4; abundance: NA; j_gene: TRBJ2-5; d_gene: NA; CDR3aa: CASSFGGQETQYF; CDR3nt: TGTGCCAGCAGTTTCGGGGGGCAGGAGACCCAGTACTTC
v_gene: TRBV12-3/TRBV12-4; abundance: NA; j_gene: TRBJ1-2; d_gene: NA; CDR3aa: CASSRQANYGYTF; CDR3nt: TGTGCCAGCAGCCGACAGGCGAACTATGGCTACACCTTC
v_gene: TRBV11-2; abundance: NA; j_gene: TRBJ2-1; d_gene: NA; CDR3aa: CASSPRGGLARGNEQFF; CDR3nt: TGTGCCAGCAGCCCCCGGGGTGGGCTAGCGAGAGGCAATGAGCAGTTCTTC
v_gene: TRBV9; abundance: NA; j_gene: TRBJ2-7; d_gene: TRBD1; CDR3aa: CASSVGAGTGAYEQYF; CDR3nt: TGTGCCAGCAGCGTAGGCGCCGGGACAGGGGCCTACGAGCAGTACTTC
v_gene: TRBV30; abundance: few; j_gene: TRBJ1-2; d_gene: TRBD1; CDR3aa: CAALRGQGAGGYTF; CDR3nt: TGTGCCGCATTAAGGGGACAGGGGGCGGGTGGCTACACCTTC
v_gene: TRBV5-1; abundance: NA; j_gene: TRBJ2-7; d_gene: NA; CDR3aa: CASSFLPRQNYEQYF; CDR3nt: TGCGCCAGCAGCTTCCTCCCGCGACAGAACTACGAGCAGTACTTC
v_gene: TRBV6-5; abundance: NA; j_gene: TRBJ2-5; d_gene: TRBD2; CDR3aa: CASSPGTSGGETQYF; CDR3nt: TGTGCCAGCAGCCCCGGGACTAGCGGGGGAGAGACCCAGTACTTC
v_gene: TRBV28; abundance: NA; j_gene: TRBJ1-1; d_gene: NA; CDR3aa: CASSLRQASLHEAFF; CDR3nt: TGTGCCAGCAGTCTTCGACAGGCGTCCCTACATGAAGCTTTCTTT
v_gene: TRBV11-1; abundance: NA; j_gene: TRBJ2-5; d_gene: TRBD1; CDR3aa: CASSPGQGSQAQYF; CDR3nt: TGTGCCAGCAGCCCGGGACAGGGAAGTCAGGCCCAGTACTTC
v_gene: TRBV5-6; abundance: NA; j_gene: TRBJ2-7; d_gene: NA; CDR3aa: CASSLNRRGLYF; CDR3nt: TGTGCCAGCAGCTTGAATAGAAGGGGCTTGTACTTC
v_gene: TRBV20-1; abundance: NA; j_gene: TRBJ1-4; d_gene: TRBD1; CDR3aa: CSASTGQVKGEKLFF; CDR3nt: TGCAGTGCTAGTACGGGACAGGTGAAGGGCGAAAAACTGTTTTTT
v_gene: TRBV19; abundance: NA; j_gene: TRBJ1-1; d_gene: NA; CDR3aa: CASSTSPTRAFF; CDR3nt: TGTGCCAGTAGTACGTCCCCGACCAGGGCTTTCTTT
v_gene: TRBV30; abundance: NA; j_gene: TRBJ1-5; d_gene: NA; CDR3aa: CAWSVLATNQPQHF; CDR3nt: TGTGCCTGGAGTGTACTAGCGACCAATCAGCCCCAGCATTTT
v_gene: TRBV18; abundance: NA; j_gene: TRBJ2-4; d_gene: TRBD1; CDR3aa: CASSPSGTGGPAAKNIQYF; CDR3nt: TGTGCCAGCTCACCTTCCGGGACAGGGGGGCCCGCGGCCAAAAACATTCAGTACTTC
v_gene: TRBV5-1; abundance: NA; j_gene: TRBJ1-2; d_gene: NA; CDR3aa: CASSQGQSYGYTF; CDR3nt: TGCGCCAGCAGCCAAGGACAGTCCTATGGCTACACCTTC
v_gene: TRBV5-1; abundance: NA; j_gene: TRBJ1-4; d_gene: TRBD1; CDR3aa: CASRDREREKLFF; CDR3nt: TGCGCCAGCAGGGACAGGGAGAGAGAAAAACTGTTTTTT
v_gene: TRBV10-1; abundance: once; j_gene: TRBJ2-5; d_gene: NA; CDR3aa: CASSVFGQETQYF; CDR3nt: TGCGCCAGCAGTGTTTTCGGGCAAGAGACCCAGTACTTC
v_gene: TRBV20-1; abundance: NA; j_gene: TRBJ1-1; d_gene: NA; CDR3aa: CSASSGAGNTEAFF; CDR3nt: TGCAGTGCTAGTTCTGGAGCGGGGAACACTGAAGCTTTCTTT
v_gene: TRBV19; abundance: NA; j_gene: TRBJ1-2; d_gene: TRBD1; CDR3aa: CASSRQGTAGYTF; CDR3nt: TGTGCCAGTAGTAGACAAGGGACAGCCGGCTACACCTTC
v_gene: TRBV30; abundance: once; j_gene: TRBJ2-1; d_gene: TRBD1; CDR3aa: CAWNLQGAQSEQFF; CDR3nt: TGTGCCTGGAATCTGCAGGGGGCGCAGAGCGAGCAGTTCTTC
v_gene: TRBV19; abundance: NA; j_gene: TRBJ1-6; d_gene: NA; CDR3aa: CASSIERLGRSYNSPLHF; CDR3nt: TGTGCCAGTAGTATTGAACGATTGGGGCGATCCTATAATTCACCCCTCCACTTT
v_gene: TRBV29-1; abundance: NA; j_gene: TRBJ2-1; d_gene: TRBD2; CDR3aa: CSVEYPSGGRNEQFF; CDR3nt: TGCAGCGTTGAATATCCTAGCGGGGGACGGAATGAGCAGTTCTTC
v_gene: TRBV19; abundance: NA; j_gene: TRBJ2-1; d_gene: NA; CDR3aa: CASSTAGAGARSEQFF; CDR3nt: TGTGCCAGTAGTACCGCAGGGGCGGGGGCCAGGTCCGAGCAGTTCTTC
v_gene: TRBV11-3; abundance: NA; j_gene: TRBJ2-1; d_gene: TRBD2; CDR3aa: CASSWGWGLAGSSYNEQFF; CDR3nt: TGTGCCAGCAGCTGGGGTTGGGGACTAGCGGGGAGCTCCTACAATGAGCAGTTCTTC
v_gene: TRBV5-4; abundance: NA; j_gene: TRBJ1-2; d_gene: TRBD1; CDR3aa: CASSLGADRVNYGYTF; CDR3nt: TGTGCCAGCAGCTTGGGGGCGGACAGGGTAAACTATGGCTACACCTTC
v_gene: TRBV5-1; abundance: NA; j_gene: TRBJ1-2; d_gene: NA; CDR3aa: CASSLAAGGVDGYTF; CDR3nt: TGCGCCAGCAGCTTGGCGGCAGGCGGGGTGGATGGCTACACCTTC
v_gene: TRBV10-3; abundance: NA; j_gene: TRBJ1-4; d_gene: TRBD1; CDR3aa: CAIRPSPGQGALDSTNEKLFF; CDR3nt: TGTGCCATCAGACCAAGTCCGGGACAGGGGGCTCTGGATTCAACTAATGAAAAACTGTTTTTT
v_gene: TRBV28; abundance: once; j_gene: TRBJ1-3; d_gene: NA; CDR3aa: CASGGGLSGNTIYF; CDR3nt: TGTGCCTCCGGAGGAGGACTCTCTGGAAACACCATATATTTT
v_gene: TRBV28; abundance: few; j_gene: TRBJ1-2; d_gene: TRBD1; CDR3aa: CASSLGQGRSGYTF; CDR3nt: TGTGCCAGCAGTTTGGGACAGGGAAGGTCGGGCTACACCTTC
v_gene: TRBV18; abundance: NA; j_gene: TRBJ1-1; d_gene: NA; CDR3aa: CASSPLGQNTEAFF; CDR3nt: TGTGCCAGCTCACCCCTGGGACAGAACACTGAAGCTTTCTTT
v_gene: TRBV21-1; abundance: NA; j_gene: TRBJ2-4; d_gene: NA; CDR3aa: CASKARSGLKNIQYF; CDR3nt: TGTGCCAGCAAAGCTCGTAGCGGCTTAAAAAACATTCAGTACTTC
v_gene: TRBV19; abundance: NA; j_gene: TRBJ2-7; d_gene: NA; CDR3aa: CASSIMSRGDTYEQYF; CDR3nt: TGTGCCAGTAGTATTATGTCCCGGGGGGACACCTACGAGCAGTACTTC
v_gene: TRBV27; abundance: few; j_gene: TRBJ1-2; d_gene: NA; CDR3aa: CASSLSTGSSDRHYGYTF; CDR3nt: TGTGCCAGCAGTTTATCGACCGGCTCCTCCGACAGACACTATGGCTACACCTTC
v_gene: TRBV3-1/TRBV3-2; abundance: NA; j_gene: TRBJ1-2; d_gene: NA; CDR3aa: CASSQKEGRGSYGYTF; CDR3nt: TGTGCCAGCAGCCAAAAAGAGGGCAGGGGAAGCTATGGCTACACCTTC
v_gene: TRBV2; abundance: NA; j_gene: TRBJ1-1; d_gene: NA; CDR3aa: CASSEGPTEAFF; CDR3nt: TGTGCCAGCAGTGAGGGCCCCACTGAAGCTTTCTTT
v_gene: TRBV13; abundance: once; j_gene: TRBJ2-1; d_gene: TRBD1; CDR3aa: CASSLRVTGGFFEQFF; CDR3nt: TGTGCCAGCAGCTTAAGAGTGACAGGGGGCTTTTTTGAGCAGTTCTTC
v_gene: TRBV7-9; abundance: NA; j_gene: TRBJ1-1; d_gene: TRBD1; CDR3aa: CASSSGTGVFF; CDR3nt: TGTGCCAGCAGCTCCGGGACAGGGGTTTTCTTT